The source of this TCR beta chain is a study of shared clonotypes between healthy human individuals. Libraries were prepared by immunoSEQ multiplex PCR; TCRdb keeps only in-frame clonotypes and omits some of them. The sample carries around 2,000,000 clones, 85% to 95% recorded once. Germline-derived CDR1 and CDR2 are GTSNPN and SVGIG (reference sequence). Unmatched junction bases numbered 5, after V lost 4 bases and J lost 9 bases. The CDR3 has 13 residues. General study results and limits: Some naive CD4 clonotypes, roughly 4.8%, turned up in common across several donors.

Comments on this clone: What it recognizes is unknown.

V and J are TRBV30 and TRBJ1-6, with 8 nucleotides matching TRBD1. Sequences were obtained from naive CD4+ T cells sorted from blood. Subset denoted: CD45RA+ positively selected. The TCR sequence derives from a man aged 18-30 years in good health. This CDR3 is CAWKGQEGSPLHF. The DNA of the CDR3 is TGTGCCTGGAAGGGACAGGAGGGTTCACCCCTCCACTTT. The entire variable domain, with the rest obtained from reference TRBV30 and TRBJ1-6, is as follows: SQTIHQWPATLVQPVGSPLSLECTVEGTSNPNLYWYRQAAGRGLQLLFYSVGIGQISSEVPQNLSASRPQDRQFILSSKKLLLSDSGFYLCAWKGQEGSPLHFGNGTRLTVT.